The clone carrying this T cell receptor (beta chain) was seen repeatedly, ten times or more. Its antigen is undetermined. This sample was included in a study of T cells in Graves' hyperthyroidism and ophthalmopathy. Regarding the study as a whole: Appearing also in blood were most of the thyroid clonotypes expanded above 0.001.

RNA transcripts provided the source from which TCR beta CDR3 regions were amplified. During a first-round RT-PCR of the TCR CDR3, the HTBI primer set was used. MiXCR, run by TCRdb on the multiplex PCR reads, gives a single entry per CDR3 protein. The table includes 550,000 to 800,000 distinct CDR3 sequences, 15% to 20% detected once. Source material: blood. This receptor was obtained from a man aged 45-60 years with Graves' hyperthyroidism.

The CDR3 region is CASSVGDGHSNQPQHF. The CDR3 DNA is TGTGCCAGCAGCGTAGGGGACGGACATAGCAATCAGCCCCAGCATTTT. The gene calls are TRBV9 and TRBJ1-5; TRBD1 is a possible D gene (5 bases). Germline CDR1 reads SGDLS; CDR2 reads YYNGEE. V lost 0 bases and J lost 0, with 10 bases in between. The CDR3 sequence is 16 residues long.